Described below is a single T cell receptor (beta chain) sequence and its context. A second PCR, run for roughly 7 to 12 cycles, used a sample-barcoded 5' primer plus a J-beta primer mix. Using its own MiXCR run on the 5' RACE reads, TCRdb lists one record per CDR3 protein. The sample yields about 1.5 million distinct CDR3 sequences, 40% to 50% seen once. This record comes from a study of blood T cells in healthy people across ages. The sequenced material came from blood. This TCR came from a woman under 30 in good health.

The CDR3, as DNA: TGTGCCAGCAGTGAAAGTCCCCACTTCCAGGAAAAACTGTTTTTT. It encodes CASSESPHFQEKLFF. The chain couples TRBV2 to TRBJ1-4; D gene ambiguous. The CDR3 extends over 15 amino acids. Per the germline V gene, CDR1 is SNHLY and CDR2 is FYNNEI. The V end was cut by 2 bases, the J end by 8 bases, with 15 bases between.